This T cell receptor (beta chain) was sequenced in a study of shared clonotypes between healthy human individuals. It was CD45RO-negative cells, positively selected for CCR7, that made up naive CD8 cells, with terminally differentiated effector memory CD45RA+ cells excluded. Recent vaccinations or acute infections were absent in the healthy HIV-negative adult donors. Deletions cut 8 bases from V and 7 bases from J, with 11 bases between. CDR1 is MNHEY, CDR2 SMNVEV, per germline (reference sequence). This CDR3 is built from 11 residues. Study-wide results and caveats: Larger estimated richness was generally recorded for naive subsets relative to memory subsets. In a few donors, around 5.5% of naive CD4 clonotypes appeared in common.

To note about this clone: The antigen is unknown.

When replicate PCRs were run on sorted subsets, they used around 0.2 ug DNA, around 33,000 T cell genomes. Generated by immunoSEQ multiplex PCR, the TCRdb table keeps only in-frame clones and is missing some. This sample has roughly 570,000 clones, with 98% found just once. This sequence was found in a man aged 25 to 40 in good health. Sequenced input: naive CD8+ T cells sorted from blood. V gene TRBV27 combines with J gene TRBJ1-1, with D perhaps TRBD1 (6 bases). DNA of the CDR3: TGTGCCAGCGTCTTCAGGGGTGAAGCTTTCTTT. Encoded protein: CASVFRGEAFF.